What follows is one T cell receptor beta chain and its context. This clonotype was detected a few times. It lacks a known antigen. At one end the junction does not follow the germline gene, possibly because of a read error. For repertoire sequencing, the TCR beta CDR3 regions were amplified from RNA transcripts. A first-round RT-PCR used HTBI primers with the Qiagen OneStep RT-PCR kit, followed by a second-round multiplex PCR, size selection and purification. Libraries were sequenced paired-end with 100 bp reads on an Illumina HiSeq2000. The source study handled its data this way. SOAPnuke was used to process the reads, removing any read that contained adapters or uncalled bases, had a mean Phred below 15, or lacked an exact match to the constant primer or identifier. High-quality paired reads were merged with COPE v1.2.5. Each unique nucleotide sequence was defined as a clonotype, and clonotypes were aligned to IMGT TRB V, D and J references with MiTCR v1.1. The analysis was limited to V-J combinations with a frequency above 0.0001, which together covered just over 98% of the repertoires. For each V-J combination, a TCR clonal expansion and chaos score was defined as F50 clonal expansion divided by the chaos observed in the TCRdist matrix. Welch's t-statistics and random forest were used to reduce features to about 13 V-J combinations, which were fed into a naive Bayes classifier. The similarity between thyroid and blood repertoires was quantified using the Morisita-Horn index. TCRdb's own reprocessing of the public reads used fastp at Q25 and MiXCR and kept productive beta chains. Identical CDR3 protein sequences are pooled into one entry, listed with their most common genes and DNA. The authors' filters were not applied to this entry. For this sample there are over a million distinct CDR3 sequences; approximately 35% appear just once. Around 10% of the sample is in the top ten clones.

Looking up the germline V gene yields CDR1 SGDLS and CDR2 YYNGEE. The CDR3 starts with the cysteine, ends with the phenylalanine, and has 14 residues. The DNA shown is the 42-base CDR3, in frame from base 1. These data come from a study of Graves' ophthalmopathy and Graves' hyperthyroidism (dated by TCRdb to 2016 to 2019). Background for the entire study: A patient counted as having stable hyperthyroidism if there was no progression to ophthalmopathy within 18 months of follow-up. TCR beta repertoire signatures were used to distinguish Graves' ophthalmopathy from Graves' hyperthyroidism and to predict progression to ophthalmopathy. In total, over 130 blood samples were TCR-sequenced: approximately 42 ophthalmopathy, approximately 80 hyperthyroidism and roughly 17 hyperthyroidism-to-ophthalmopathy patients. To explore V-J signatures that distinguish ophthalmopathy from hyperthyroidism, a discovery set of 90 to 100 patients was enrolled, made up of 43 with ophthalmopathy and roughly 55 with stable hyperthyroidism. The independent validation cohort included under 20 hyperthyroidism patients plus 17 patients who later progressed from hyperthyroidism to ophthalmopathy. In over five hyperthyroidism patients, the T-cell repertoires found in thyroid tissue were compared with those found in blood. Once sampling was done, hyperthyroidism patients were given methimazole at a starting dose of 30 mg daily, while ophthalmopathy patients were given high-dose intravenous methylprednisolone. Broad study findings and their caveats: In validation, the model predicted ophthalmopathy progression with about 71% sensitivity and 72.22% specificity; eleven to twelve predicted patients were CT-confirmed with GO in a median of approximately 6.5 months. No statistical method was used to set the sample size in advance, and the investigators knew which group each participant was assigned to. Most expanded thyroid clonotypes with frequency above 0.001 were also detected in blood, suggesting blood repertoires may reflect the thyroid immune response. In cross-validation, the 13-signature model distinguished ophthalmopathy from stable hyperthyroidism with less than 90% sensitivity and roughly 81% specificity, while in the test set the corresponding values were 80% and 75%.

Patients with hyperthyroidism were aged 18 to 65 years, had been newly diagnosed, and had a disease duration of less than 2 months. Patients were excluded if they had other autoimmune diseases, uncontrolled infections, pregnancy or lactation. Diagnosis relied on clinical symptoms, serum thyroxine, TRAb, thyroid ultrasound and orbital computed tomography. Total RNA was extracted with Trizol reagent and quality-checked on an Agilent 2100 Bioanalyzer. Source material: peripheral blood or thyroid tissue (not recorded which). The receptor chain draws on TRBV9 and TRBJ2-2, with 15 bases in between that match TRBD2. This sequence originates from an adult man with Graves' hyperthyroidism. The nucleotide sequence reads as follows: TGTGCCAGCAGCCCCGACGGACTAGCGGGAGGGGCCCGTTTT. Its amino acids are CASSPDGLAGGARF.